The T cell receptor (beta chain) described here comes from a study of cytomegalovirus exposure and HLA in healthy donors. Whole-study findings and limits: Researchers left out some V segments, among them TRBV6-2 and TRBV6-3, as indistinguishable. Earlier results showed most TCR beta V segments being productive about 90% or about 30% of the time. As confirmed in vitro, three CMV-associated chains were specific for CMV antigens.

CDR1 and CDR2 from the germline V gene are LNHDA and SQIVND (reference sequence). V was trimmed by 3 bases and J by 7 bases, leaving 19 bases between them. This CDR3 has 15 residues. Details on this clone: Antigen: not known.

The PCR was carried out with 60 Vbeta primers and 13 Jbeta primers. Generated by immunoSEQ multiplex PCR, the TCRdb table keeps only in-frame clones and is missing some. The sample includes some 130,000 clones, 60% to 75% of them seen just once. The specimen sequenced was PBMCs. This chain links TRBV19 with TRBJ2-7; TRBD2 is a possible D gene (5 bases). The receptor was isolated from a human donor in good health. The CDR3 DNA follows: TGTGCCAGTAGTATCGGACTTAACGGTCTAGGGGAGCAGTACTTC. Encoded protein: CASSIGLNGLGEQYF.